This T cell receptor beta chain was sequenced during a study of shared clonotypes between healthy human individuals. Clones were read by immunoSEQ multiplex PCR, and TCRdb kept only the in-frame ones, dropping some. The sample yields 2 million to 2.5 million clones, approximately 94% seen once. Study-wide results and limits: Clonotype sharing across several donors was observed for 4% to 5.5% of naive CD4 clonotypes. Rarefaction indicated that sorted-subset sequencing remained incomplete although depth was large. Sampling covered blood only; tissue repertoires likely differ. Among non-shared clonotypes, generation probabilities were lower than among those shared by all four donors.

The CDR3 consists of 16 residues. Naive CD8 cells lacked CD45RO, underwent positive selection for CCR7 and left out terminally differentiated effector memory CD45RA+ cells. To note about this clone: No antigen is known for it.

The TCR was taken from a man aged 18-30 years in good health. Some clones in this sample may be carry-over from other donors' samples. The genes are TRBV21-1 and TRBJ2-1; whether TRBD1, the table's D call, matches the DNA was not checked. TRBV21-1 counts as a pseudogene. The sample comprised naive CD8+ T cells from PBMCs. The CDR3 coding sequence is TGTGCCAGCAGCAAAGAGAGGACAGGGAGGTCCAATGAGCAGTTCTTC. This encodes CASSKERTGRSNEQFF.